This T cell receptor beta chain was profiled in a study of blood T cell repertoires in COVID-19. About the study: Both acute and convalescent COVID-19 samples were obtained from the United States, Italy and Spain.

Participants' own reports of clinical history determined their cohort assignment. This table comes from immunoSEQ multiplex PCR, and its TCRdb copy is limited to in-frame clones, with some not included. The table shows 200,000 to 250,000 clones, with around nine tenths occurring only once. V dropped 3 bases and J dropped 6; count of bases not matched to a gene: 3. CDR1 and CDR2 from the germline V gene are MDHEN and SYDVKM. This CDR3 is built from 13 residues. This receptor was identified in a man aged 30-40 years who had recovered from COVID-19. Specimen: PBMCs or T cells enriched from blood (not recorded which). The rearrangement uses TRBV28 and TRBJ1-2; 8 positions agree with TRBD1. Here the CDR3 reads CASSFRQGHGYTF. Here the CDR3 DNA reads TGTGCCAGCAGTTTTAGACAGGGGCATGGCTACACCTTC.